These T cell receptor beta chains were read from a single sample in a study of blood T cell repertoires in COVID-19. Repertoires were generated with immunoSEQ multiplex PCR, while TCRdb's copy carries only in-frame clones and drops some. Of about 150,000 clones in the sample, around 80% were seen once. Sequenced: peripheral blood. These receptor sequences come from a human donor with acute or convalescent COVID-19. The donor label of this sample is uncertain. Each CDR3 is given with its conserved first and last residue. D genes are given only for firm matches. Clone sizes are given selectively: once, few, many, or a class where the clone is expanded.

abundance: -
d_gene: -
j_gene: TRBJ1-2
v_gene: TRBV12-3/TRBV12-4
CDR3aa: CASSVTNYGYTF
CDR3nt: TGTGCCAGCAGCGTTACTAACTATGGCTACACCTTC

abundance: -
d_gene: -
j_gene: TRBJ1-1
v_gene: TRBV5-1
CDR3aa: CASSLAGGRTEAFF
CDR3nt: TGCGCCAGCAGCTTGGCCGGGGGGCGCACTGAAGCTTTCTTT

abundance: -
d_gene: -
j_gene: TRBJ2-1
v_gene: TRBV10-2
CDR3aa: CASSEFDNEQFF
CDR3nt: TGCGCCAGCAGTGAATTCGACAATGAGCAGTTCTTC

abundance: -
d_gene: -
j_gene: TRBJ2-7
v_gene: TRBV7-8
CDR3aa: CASSSRGGVEQYF
CDR3nt: TGTGCCAGCAGCTCCCGAGGAGGGGTCGAGCAGTACTTC

abundance: -
d_gene: -
j_gene: TRBJ2-2
v_gene: TRBV6-5
CDR3aa: CASRAQGSGELFF
CDR3nt: TGTGCCAGCAGGGCCCAGGGATCCGGGGAGCTGTTTTTT

abundance: -
d_gene: -
j_gene: TRBJ1-2
v_gene: TRBV30
CDR3aa: CAWRGGEGYTF
CDR3nt: TGTGCCTGGAGGGGAGGGGAAGGCTACACCTTC

abundance: -
d_gene: -
j_gene: TRBJ1-5
v_gene: TRBV30
CDR3aa: CAWSRGAGGNQPQHF
CDR3nt: TGTGCCTGGAGCCGCGGGGCGGGGGGCAATCAGCCCCAGCATTTT

abundance: -
d_gene: -
j_gene: TRBJ1-2
v_gene: TRBV11-2
CDR3aa: CASSPPGSGYTF
CDR3nt: TGTGCCAGCAGCCCTCCGGGGAGTGGCTACACCTTC

abundance: -
d_gene: -
j_gene: TRBJ2-7
v_gene: TRBV6-1
CDR3aa: CASSEFGRTAYEQYF
CDR3nt: TGTGCCAGCAGTGAATTTGGGCGGACTGCCTACGAGCAGTACTTC

abundance: few
d_gene: -
j_gene: TRBJ2-5
v_gene: TRBV4-1
CDR3aa: CASSQFTDRFQETQYF
CDR3nt: TGCGCCAGCAGCCAATTTACCGACAGATTTCAAGAGACCCAGTACTTC

abundance: -
d_gene: -
j_gene: TRBJ1-6
v_gene: TRBV12-3/TRBV12-4
CDR3aa: CASSTTGNSPLHF
CDR3nt: TGTGCCAGCAGTACCACAGGGAATTCACCCCTCCACTTT

abundance: -
d_gene: -
j_gene: TRBJ1-6
v_gene: TRBV7-9
CDR3aa: CASSSPPGRDHSPLHF
CDR3nt: TGTGCCAGCAGCTCCCCTCCGGGCAGGGATCACTCACCCCTCCACTTT

abundance: -
d_gene: TRBD1
j_gene: TRBJ1-6
v_gene: TRBV7-9
CDR3aa: CASSSQAGTANSPLHF
CDR3nt: TGTGCCAGCAGCTCCCAGGCGGGGACAGCTAATTCACCCCTCCACTTT

abundance: -
d_gene: -
j_gene: TRBJ2-4
v_gene: TRBV27
CDR3aa: CASSLGGSIQYF
CDR3nt: TGTGCCAGCAGTTTAGGAGGTTCCATTCAGTACTTC

abundance: few
d_gene: TRBD2
j_gene: TRBJ2-7
v_gene: TRBV3-1/TRBV3-2
CDR3aa: CASSRLAGTYEQYF
CDR3nt: TGTGCCAGCAGCCGACTAGCGGGAACCTACGAGCAGTACTTC

abundance: -
d_gene: TRBD2
j_gene: TRBJ2-5
v_gene: TRBV6-2/TRBV6-3
CDR3aa: CASSPMGGGRETQYF
CDR3nt: TGTGCCAGCAGCCCAATGGGCGGGGGGCGAGAGACCCAGTACTTC

abundance: few
d_gene: -
j_gene: TRBJ1-3
v_gene: TRBV6-5
CDR3aa: CASRDSAGNTIYF
CDR3nt: TGTGCCAGCAGAGATTCAGCTGGAAACACCATATATTTT

abundance: -
d_gene: -
j_gene: TRBJ2-5
v_gene: TRBV15
CDR3aa: CATSRDQQETQYF
CDR3nt: TGTGCCACCAGCAGAGATCAACAAGAGACCCAGTACTTC

abundance: -
d_gene: TRBD2
j_gene: TRBJ2-3
v_gene: TRBV7-9
CDR3aa: CASSSQRGGRSDTQYF
CDR3nt: TGTGCCAGCAGCTCTCAGCGCGGGGGTAGGTCAGATACGCAGTATTTT

abundance: -
d_gene: -
j_gene: TRBJ2-6
v_gene: TRBV18
CDR3aa: CASSPPRQPTSGANVLTF
CDR3nt: TGTGCCAGCTCACCACCGCGACAGCCCACCTCTGGGGCCAACGTCCTGACTTTC

abundance: -
d_gene: TRBD1
j_gene: TRBJ1-2
v_gene: TRBV30
CDR3aa: CAWSRDRADGYTF
CDR3nt: TGTGCCTGGAGCAGAGACAGGGCAGATGGCTACACCTTC

abundance: -
d_gene: TRBD2
j_gene: TRBJ2-7
v_gene: TRBV19
CDR3aa: CASTSLRTSGVDEQYF
CDR3nt: TGTGCCAGTACCTCCCTAAGGACTAGCGGGGTTGACGAGCAGTACTTC

abundance: once
d_gene: TRBD1
j_gene: TRBJ2-1
v_gene: TRBV6-2/TRBV6-3
CDR3aa: CASSYSPVFLGDRGRDEQFF
CDR3nt: TGTGCCAGCAGTTACTCGCCGGTCTTTTTGGGGGACAGGGGGCGCGATGAGCAGTTCTTC

abundance: once
d_gene: -
j_gene: TRBJ2-2
v_gene: TRBV6-4
CDR3aa: CASSPLPNRPGELFF
CDR3nt: TGTGCCAGCAGCCCCCTCCCAAACAGACCCGGGGAGCTGTTTTTT

abundance: -
d_gene: -
j_gene: TRBJ1-2
v_gene: TRBV7-8
CDR3aa: CASSLFSIRTANNYGYTF
CDR3nt: TGTGCCAGCAGCTTATTCTCTATTCGGACAGCGAATAACTATGGCTACACCTTC

abundance: -
d_gene: TRBD1
j_gene: TRBJ1-2
v_gene: TRBV19
CDR3aa: CASSGQGGYYGYTF
CDR3nt: TGTGCCAGTAGCGGACAGGGGGGGTACTATGGCTACACCTTC

abundance: -
d_gene: -
j_gene: TRBJ2-4
v_gene: TRBV10-1
CDR3aa: CASAEGARNIQYF
CDR3nt: TGCGCCAGTGCGGAGGGGGCTCGAAACATTCAGTACTTC

abundance: -
d_gene: -
j_gene: TRBJ1-5
v_gene: TRBV11-2
CDR3aa: CASSLLPNQPQHF
CDR3nt: TGTGCCAGCAGCTTACTACCCAATCAGCCCCAGCATTTT

abundance: -
d_gene: -
j_gene: TRBJ2-7
v_gene: TRBV5-4
CDR3aa: CASRRPGSDYEQYF
CDR3nt: TGTGCCAGCAGACGTCCGGGGTCGGACTACGAGCAGTACTTC

abundance: -
d_gene: -
j_gene: TRBJ2-1
v_gene: TRBV11-2
CDR3aa: CASGGRNEQFF
CDR3nt: TGTGCCAGCGGGGGCCGGAATGAGCAGTTCTTC

abundance: -
d_gene: -
j_gene: TRBJ1-2
v_gene: TRBV3-1/TRBV3-2
CDR3aa: CASSPRGSSGYTF
CDR3nt: TGTGCCAGCAGCCCCCGGGGATCGAGTGGCTACACCTTC

abundance: -
d_gene: -
j_gene: TRBJ1-6
v_gene: TRBV20-1
CDR3aa: CSASTGEHHF
CDR3nt: TGCAGTGCTAGTACGGGGGAACACCACTTT